This T cell receptor (beta chain) was recovered during a study of T cells after yellow fever vaccination. TCRdb reprocessed the 5' RACE reads with MiXCR, giving one entry per CDR3 protein. The sample lists 90,000 to 150,000 distinct CDR3 sequences, roughly 6.8% seen once, with over 2.5% in the top ten. CDR1 and CDR2 from the germline V gene are MNHNS and SASEGT. V shed 7 bases and J shed 4 bases, with 13 bases lying between them. This CDR3 is built from 13 residues. In this sample, this clonotype turned up many times. This TCR was recovered from a man aged 18-30 years who received the YFV17D yellow fever vaccine. V usage is TRBV6-1 and J usage is TRBJ2-5; perhaps TRBD2 as D (5 bases). The sample was CD4+ T cells sorted from PBMCs, taken about 49 days after the first yellow fever vaccination. CDR3 DNA sequence: TGTGCCAGCAAGAAGCGGACGAGAGAGACCCAGTACTTC. This translates into CASKKRTRETQYF.